The text below deals with one TCR beta chain. Participants were aged 18 to 89 years from about 25 US areas. V was pared by 8 bases and J by 2 bases, with 10 bases between. This CDR3 is built from 13 residues. The germline V gene has CDR1 SNHLY and CDR2 FYNNEI. Authors' methods: Estimates of nucleated cell counts were drawn from the amplification of reference gene primers. The assay was immunoSEQ multiplex PCR, and TCRdb's table has in-frame clones only and misses some. Clone size and the V and J calls come from that table; the DNA yielded D and trimming. This sample has 250,000 to 300,000 clones, with roughly 86% found just once. This entry is derived from a study of blood T cell repertoires in COVID-19. Study-wide context: The study drew acute and convalescent COVID-19 samples from the United States, Italy and Spain.

This clonotype was sampled from a woman aged 60-70 years who had recovered from COVID-19. The gene calls are TRBV2 and TRBJ1-3; D ambiguous. The specimen sequenced was PBMCs or T cells enriched from blood (not recorded which). The CDR3 DNA sequence: TGTGCCAGCTTATACAACCCTGGAAACACCATATATTTT. It translates to CASLYNPGNTIYF.